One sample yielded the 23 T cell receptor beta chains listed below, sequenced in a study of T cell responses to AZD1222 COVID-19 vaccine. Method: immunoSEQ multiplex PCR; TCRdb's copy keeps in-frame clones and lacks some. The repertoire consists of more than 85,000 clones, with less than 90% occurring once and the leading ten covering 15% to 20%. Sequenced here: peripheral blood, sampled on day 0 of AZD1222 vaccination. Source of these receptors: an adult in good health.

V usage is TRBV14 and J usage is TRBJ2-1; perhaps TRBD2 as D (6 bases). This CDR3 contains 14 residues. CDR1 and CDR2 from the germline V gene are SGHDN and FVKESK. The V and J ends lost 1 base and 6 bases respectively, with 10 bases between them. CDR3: CASSQGWGGNEQFF. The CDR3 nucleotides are TGTGCCAGCAGCCAAGGCTGGGGAGGCAATGAGCAGTTCTTC.

CDR3 residues: CASSYSGLNTEAFF. In nucleotides, the CDR3 is TGTGCCAGCAGTTACTCCGGCCTGAACACTGAAGCTTTCTTT. The chain recombines TRBV6-5 with TRBJ1-1, with D hard to call. Germline V gene lookup returns CDR1 MNHEY and CDR2 SVGAGI. The CDR3 spans 14 residues. V lost 0 bases, J lost 0 bases, and 5 bases lay in between.

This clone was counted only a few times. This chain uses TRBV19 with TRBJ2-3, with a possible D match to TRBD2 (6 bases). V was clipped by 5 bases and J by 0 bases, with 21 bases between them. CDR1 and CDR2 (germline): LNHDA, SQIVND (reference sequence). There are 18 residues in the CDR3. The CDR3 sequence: CASSPPSGSSASTDTQYF. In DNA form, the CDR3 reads TGTGCCAGTAGTCCCCCCTCCGGGTCTAGCGCGAGCACAGATACGCAGTATTTT.

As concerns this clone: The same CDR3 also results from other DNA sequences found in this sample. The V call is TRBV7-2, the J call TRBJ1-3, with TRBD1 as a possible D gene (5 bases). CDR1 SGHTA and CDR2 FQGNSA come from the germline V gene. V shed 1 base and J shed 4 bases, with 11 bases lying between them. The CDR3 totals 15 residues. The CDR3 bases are TGTGCCAGCAGCTTAGGGGGGTATTCCGGAAACACCATATATTTT. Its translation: CASSLGGYSGNTIYF.

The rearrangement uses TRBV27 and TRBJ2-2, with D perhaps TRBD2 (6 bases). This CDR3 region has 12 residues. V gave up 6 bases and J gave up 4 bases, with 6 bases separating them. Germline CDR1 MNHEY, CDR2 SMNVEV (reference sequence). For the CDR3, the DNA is TGTGCCAGCAGGGAGGGCACCGGGGAGCTGTTTTTT. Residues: CASREGTGELFF.

The CDR3: CASSQSKRPGEPQPQHF. For the CDR3, the DNA is TGTGCCAGCAGCCAATCAAAACGCCCCGGGGAACCCCAGCCCCAGCATTTT. The chain uses TRBV4-2 and TRBJ1-5; D unclear. Germline V gives CDR1 LGHNA, CDR2 YNFKEQ. V lost 2 bases and J 7 bases, leaving 21 bases between the germline ends. This CDR3 has 17 amino acids.

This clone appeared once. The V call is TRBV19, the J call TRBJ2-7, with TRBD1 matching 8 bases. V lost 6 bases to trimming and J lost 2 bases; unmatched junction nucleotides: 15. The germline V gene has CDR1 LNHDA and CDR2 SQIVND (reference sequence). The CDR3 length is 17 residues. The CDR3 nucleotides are TGTGCCAGTAGGTTTCTCTTGGGACAGGTAAACCCCTACGAGCAGTACGTC. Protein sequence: CASRFLLGQVNPYEQYV.

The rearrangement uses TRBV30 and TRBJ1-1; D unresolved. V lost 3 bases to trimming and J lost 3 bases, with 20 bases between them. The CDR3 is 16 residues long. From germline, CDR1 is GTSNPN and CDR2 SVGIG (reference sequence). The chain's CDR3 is CAWSVRPGFVDTEAFF. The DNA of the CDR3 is TGTGCCTGGAGCGTGCGCCCGGGGTTCGTGGACACTGAAGCTTTCTTT.

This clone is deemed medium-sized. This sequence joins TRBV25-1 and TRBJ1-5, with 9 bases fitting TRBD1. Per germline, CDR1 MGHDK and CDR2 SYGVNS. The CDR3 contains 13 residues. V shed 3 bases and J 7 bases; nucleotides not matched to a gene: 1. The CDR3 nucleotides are TGTGCCAGCAGTGAGACAGGGGGACAGCCCCAGCATTTT. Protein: CASSETGGQPQHF.

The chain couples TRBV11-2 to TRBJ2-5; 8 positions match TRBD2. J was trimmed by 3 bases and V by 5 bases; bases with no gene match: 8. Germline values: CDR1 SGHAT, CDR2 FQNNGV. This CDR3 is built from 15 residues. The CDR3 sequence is CASSPIPGREETQYF. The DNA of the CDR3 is TGTGCCAGCAGCCCTATTCCCGGGAGGGAAGAGACCCAGTACTTC.

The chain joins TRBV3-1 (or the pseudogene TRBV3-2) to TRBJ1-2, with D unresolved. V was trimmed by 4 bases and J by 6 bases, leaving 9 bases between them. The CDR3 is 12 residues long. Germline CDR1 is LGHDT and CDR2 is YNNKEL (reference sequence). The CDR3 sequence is CASSRSGDGYTF. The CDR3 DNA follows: TGTGCCAGCAGCCGGTCAGGTGATGGCTACACCTTC.

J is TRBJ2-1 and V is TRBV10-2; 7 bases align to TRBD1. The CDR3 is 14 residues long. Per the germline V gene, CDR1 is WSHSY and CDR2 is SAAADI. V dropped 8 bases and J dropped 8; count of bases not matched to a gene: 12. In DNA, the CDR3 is TGCGCCAGCTGCCCGGGACAGCATTTCCATGAGCAGTTCTTC. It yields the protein CASCPGQHFHEQFF.

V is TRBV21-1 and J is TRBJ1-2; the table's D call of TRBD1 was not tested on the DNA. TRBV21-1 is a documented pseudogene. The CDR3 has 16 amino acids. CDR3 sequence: CASSDRDSGPSYGYTF. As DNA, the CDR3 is TGTGCCAGCAGCGACCGGGACAGTGGGCCCTCCTATGGCTACACCTTC.

In DNA form, the CDR3 reads TGTGCCAGTAGTATAGTTACACTAACAGGTCAGCCCCAGCATTTT. Translation gives CASSIVTLTGQPQHF. V and J are TRBV19 and TRBJ1-5, with D possibly TRBD1 on 5 matching bases. Between the trimmed V and J ends, which lost 1 base and 6 bases, there was a span of 13 bases. Germline V gene data show CDR1 as LNHDA and CDR2 as SQIVND (reference sequence). The CDR3 has 15 amino acids.

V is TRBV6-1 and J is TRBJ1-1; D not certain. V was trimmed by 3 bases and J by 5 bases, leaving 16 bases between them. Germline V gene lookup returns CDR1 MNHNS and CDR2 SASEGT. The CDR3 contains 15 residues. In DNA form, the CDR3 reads TGTGCCAGCAGTGACCCATGGGGTGTGGGGACTGAAGCTTTCTTT. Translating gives CASSDPWGVGTEAFF.

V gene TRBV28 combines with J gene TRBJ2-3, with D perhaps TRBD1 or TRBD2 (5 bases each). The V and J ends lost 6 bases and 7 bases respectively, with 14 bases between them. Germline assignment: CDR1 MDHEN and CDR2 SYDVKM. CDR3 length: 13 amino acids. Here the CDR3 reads CASRKRGGYTQYF. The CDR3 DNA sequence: TGTGCCAGCAGGAAAAGGGGCGGGTATACGCAGTATTTT.

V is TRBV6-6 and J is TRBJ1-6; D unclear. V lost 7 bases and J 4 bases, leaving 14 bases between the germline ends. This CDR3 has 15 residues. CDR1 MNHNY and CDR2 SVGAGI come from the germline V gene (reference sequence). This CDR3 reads CASTGSETYNSPLHF. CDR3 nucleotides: TGTGCCAGCACGGGGTCAGAGACTTATAATTCACCCCTCCACTTT.

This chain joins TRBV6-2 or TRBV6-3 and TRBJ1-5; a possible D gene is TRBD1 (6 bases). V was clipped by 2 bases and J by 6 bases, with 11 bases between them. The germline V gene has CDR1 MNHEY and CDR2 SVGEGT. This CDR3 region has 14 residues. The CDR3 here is CASSYGPRGQPQHF. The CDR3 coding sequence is TGTGCCAGCAGTTACGGCCCCAGGGGTCAGCCCCAGCATTTT.

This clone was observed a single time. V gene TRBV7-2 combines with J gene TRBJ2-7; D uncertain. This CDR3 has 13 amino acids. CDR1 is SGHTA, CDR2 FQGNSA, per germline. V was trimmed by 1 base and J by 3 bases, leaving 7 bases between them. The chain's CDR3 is CASSLVINYEQYF. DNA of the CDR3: TGTGCCAGCAGCTTAGTGATCAACTACGAGCAGTACTTC.

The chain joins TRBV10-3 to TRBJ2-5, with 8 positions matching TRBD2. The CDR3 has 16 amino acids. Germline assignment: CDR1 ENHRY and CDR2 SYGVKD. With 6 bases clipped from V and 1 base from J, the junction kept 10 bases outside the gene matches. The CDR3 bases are TGTGCCATCAGCCTGGGACTTACTAGCGGCCAAGAGACCCAGTACTTC. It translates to CAISLGLTSGQETQYF.

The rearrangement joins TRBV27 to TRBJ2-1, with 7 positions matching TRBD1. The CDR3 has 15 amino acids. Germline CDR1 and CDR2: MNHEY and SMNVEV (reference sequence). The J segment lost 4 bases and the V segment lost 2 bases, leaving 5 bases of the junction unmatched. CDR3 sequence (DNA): TGTGCCAGCAGTTTACCTAGGGGGCAGTACAATGAGCAGTTCTTC. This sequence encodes CASSLPRGQYNEQFF.

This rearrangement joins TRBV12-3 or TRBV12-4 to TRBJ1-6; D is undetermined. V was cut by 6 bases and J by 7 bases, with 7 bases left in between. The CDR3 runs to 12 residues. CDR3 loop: CASRNGNSPLHF. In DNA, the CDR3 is TGTGCCAGCAGAAACGGGAATTCACCCCTCCACTTT.

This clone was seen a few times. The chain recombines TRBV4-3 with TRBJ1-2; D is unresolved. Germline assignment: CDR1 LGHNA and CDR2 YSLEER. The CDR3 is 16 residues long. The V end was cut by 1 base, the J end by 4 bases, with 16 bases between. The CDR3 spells CASSQGARLESYGYTF. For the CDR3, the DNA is TGCGCCAGCAGCCAAGGGGCAAGGCTAGAGAGCTATGGCTACACCTTC.